This section outlines one T cell receptor (beta chain) sequence together with its context. These data originate in a study of siplizumab effects on memory and regulatory T cells. TCRdb's copy holds only in-frame clones and misses some; the assay was immunoSEQ multiplex PCR. The data contain some 62,000 clones, about 80% of them singletons. Source material: memory CD4+ T cells sorted from blood. This receptor was obtained from a human donor in good health.

CDR3 sequence: CASSAREGVSTDTQYF. The CDR3 DNA reads TGTGCCAGCAGCGCGAGGGAGGGGGTTAGCACAGATACGCAGTATTTT. The chain has TRBV9 and TRBJ2-3; perhaps TRBD2 as D (7 bases). Per the germline V gene, CDR1 is SGDLS and CDR2 is YYNGEE. V was trimmed by 3 bases and J by 0 bases, leaving 14 bases between them. The CDR3 is made up of 16 amino acids.